Reported below is one T cell receptor (beta chain). The antigen remains unidentified. CDR1 is SGHTA and CDR2 is FQGTGA in the germline V gene. V was pared by 5 bases and J by 6 bases, with 16 bases between. This CDR3 has 14 residues. This sample stems from a study of vaccination effects on CD4 cells after COVID-19. The wider study: Samples collected post-vaccine were obtained a median of 72 days after the second dose.

Prior to sequencing, the ViraFEST assay stimulated PBMC with viral peptide pools, which expanded the antigen-specific CD4+ T cells. The authors isolated CD4+ T cells after around nine days of culture. Participants received two doses of either the BNT162b2 or mRNA-1273 vaccine. Half of the medium was exchanged for IL-2 medium on both days 3 and 7. Assay: immunoSEQ multiplex PCR; the TCRdb copy retains only in-frame clones and omits some. The data contain 75,000 to 100,000 clones, 60% to 85% of them singletons. Whole-study results and caveats: The study found that only 1 of 255 vaccine-induced clones from healthy vaccinees cross-reacted with common cold coronaviruses.

The TCR was taken from a human donor who received a COVID-19 vaccine. The chain recombines TRBV7-3 with TRBJ1-2; tentative D call: TRBD1 (5 bases). Sequenced material: CD4+ T cells from PBMCs cultured with HCoV-OC43 spike peptides, taken after COVID-19 vaccination. Subset reported: HCoV-OC43 spike overlapping peptide pool stimulation. The CDR3 here is CASSRGPLADGYTF. The DNA of the CDR3 is TGTGCCAGCAGCCGGGGACCGTTGGCGGATGGCTACACCTTC.